This T cell receptor beta chain was documented in a study of OX40 agonist ivuxolimab in advanced cancers. About the study as a whole: The costimulatory receptor OX40 (CD134) was targeted by ivuxolimab, a fully human IgG2 agonistic monoclonal antibody. Intravenous ivuxolimab was administered to patients every 2 weeks at six dose levels: 0.01, 0.1, 0.3, 1.5, 3 and 10 mg/kg. Of the approximately 50 patients in dose escalation, around 19 had hepatocellular carcinoma, about 15 had melanoma, 9 had renal cell carcinoma and 9 had head and neck cancer. The dose-escalation cohort was 82.7% male with a mean age of around 62 years, ranging from roughly 23 to 90. Prior anti-PD-1, anti-PD-L1 or anti-CTLA-4 therapy was permitted, and checkpoint inhibitors had been received by about 36% of dose-escalation patients. Partial responses were achieved by three dose-escalation patients, of whom one had hepatocellular carcinoma and two had cutaneous melanoma. Peripheral TCRbeta sequencing aimed to test whether ivuxolimab altered TCR sequence diversity and caused clonal T-cell expansion. The paper reports the monotherapy dose-escalation portion (N of about 47 patients) of the phase I ivuxolimab trial. What the study reported, not specific to this receptor: After ivuxolimab, expanded clones were on average more numerous among CD8+ T cells than among CD4+ T cells. Partial responders in the 0.1-3.0 mg/kg groups had among the lowest normalized peripheral clonal expansion, especially among CD8+ T cells. Low levels of normalized T-cell clonal expansion were also seen in some patients who did not respond. Which antigens the clonally expanded peripheral T cells were specific for was not determined. At doses from 0.1 to 3.0 mg/kg, clonal expansion was seen in both CD4+ and CD8+ blood T cells between baseline and week 6.

About this clone itself: Which antigen it targets is not known. Per-base qualities were not stored, and no clone one base away is much larger.

For sequencing of the TCRbeta CDR3 region, genomic DNA was extracted from the sorted cells. TCRbeta CDR3 regions were sequenced using the immunoSEQ Assay. TCRdb retrieved this table from immuneACCESS and kept in-frame rearrangements only. Not all clones are present; in checked studies, unresolved V genes account for under half, and no reason is known for the remainder. This sample comprises about 64,000 clones, around nine tenths of them detected only once. Approximately 1.3% of the sample goes to the ten largest clones. The trial excluded patients who had a history of autoimmune disease or who were on systemic immunosuppression. In every dose cohort, peripheral blood was drawn for TCR sequencing at baseline, cycle 4 day 1, and cycle 7 day 1. Samples came from an open-label, multicenter, first-in-human phase I dose-escalation trial of ivuxolimab. Adults with locally advanced or metastatic head and neck squamous cell, hepatocellular, melanoma or renal cell carcinoma were enrolled in the trial. CD4+ and CD8+ T cells were sorted separately from peripheral blood before TCR sequencing.

The germline V gene specifies KGHSH as CDR1 and LQKENI as CDR2. Germline trimming amounts to 3 bases on V and 2 bases on J, with 4 as the count of junction bases outside the gene matches. The CDR3 starts with the cysteine, ends with the phenylalanine, and has 15 residues. The entry retains the CDR3 DNA only, 45 bases that are in frame from base 1. Here the sequenced sample was CD4+ or CD8+ T cells sorted from blood, taken in a trial of the OX40 agonist ivuxolimab. The sequence came from an adult with an advanced solid tumor such as melanoma, head and neck, liver or kidney cancer. This chain joins TRBV18 to TRBJ1-1; a stretch of 9 junction bases matches TRBD1. In nucleotides, the sequence is TGTGCCAGCTCACCCCGGACAGGGGAAAACACTGAAGCTTTCTTT. It encodes CASSPRTGENTEAFF.